This TCR beta chain was obtained from a study of blood T cell repertoires in COVID-19. Study context: Sites across the United States, Italy and Spain contributed samples from acute and convalescent COVID-19. PBMCs, B-cell-depleted T cells, or T cells provided the cDNA or gDNA that made up the material.

V shed 0 bases and J 7 bases; nucleotides not matched to a gene: 5. This CDR3 comprises 15 residues. Germline V gene lookup returns CDR1 SGHAT and CDR2 FQNNGV. Source study methods: Reference gene primer amplification gave estimated nucleated cell counts. Here immunoSEQ multiplex PCR was the method, and the copy in TCRdb shows in-frame clones only, minus some. The D gene and trimming were derived from the DNA, and the V and J assignments and clone size from that table. The sample lists 200,000 to 250,000 clones, about 85% occurring once. This TCR came from a middle-aged man with acute or convalescent COVID-19. The V gene is TRBV11-2, the J gene TRBJ1-5, with 8 bases matching TRBD1. Material: peripheral blood. DNA of the CDR3: TGTGCCAGCAGCTTAGATGACAGGGGAGGCCAGCCCCAGCATTTT. Encoded protein: CASSLDDRGGQPQHF.